The clone carrying this T cell receptor beta chain was seen a single time. Its antigen is undetermined. The entry originates in a study of shared clonotypes between healthy human individuals. Background on the study: The composition of the donors was a couple of women and a few men aged 18 to 49. Whole-study findings and limits: Despite large depth, rarefaction showed incomplete sorted-subset sequencing.

Naive-designated CD8 cells lacked CD45RO, were positively enriched for CCR7, and omitted terminally differentiated effector memory CD45RA+ cells. CDR1 and CDR2 (germline): MDHEN, SYDVKM. The germline V and J ends were trimmed by 1 base and 5 bases, with 6 bases remaining between them. CDR3 length: 13 residues. Profiled with immunoSEQ multiplex PCR; TCRdb holds only in-frame clones, not every one. The sample records about 800,000 clones, 96% being singletons. The sequenced material came from naive CD8+ T cells sorted from blood. The sequence derives from a man in his thirties or forties in good health. This sequence joins TRBV28 and TRBJ2-1; D is uncertain. The CDR3 loop is CASSLFPNNEQFF. The DNA of the CDR3 is TGTGCCAGCAGTTTATTTCCAAACAATGAGCAGTTCTTC.